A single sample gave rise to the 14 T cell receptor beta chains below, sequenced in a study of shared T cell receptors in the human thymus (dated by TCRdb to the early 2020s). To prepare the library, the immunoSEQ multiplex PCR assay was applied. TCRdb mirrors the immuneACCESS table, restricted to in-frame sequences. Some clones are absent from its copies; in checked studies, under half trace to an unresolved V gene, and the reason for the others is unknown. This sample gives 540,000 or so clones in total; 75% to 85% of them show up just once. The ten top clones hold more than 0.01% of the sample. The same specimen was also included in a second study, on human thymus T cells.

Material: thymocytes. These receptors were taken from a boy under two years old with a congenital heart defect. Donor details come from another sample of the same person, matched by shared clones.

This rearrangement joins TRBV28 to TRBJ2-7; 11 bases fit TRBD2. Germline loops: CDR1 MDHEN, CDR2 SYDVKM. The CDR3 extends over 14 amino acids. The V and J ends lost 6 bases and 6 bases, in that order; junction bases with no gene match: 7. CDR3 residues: CASSHRLAGSEQYF. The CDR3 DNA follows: TGTGCCAGCAGCCACCGACTAGCGGGAAGCGAGCAGTACTTC. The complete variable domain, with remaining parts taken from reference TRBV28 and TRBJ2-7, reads DVKVTQSSRYLVKRTGEKVFLECVQDMDHENMFWYRQDPGLGLRLIYFSYDVKMKEKGDIPEGYSVSREKKERFSLILESASTNQTSMYLCASSHRLAGSEQYFGPGTRLTVT.

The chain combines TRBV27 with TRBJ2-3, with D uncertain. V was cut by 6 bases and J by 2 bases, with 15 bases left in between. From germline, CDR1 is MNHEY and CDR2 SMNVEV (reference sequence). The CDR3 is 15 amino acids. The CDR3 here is CASSPRRSPTDTQYF. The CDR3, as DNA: TGTGCCAGCAGCCCCCGGCGGTCCCCCACAGATACGCAGTATTTT.

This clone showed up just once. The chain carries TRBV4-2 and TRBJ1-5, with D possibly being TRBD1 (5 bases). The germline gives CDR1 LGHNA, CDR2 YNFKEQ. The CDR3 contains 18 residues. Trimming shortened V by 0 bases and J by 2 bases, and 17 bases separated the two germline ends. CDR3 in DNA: TGTGCCAGCAGCCAAGATCTTGGCATCCAAGGGGGCAATCAGCCCCAGCATTTT. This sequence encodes CASSQDLGIQGGNQPQHF.

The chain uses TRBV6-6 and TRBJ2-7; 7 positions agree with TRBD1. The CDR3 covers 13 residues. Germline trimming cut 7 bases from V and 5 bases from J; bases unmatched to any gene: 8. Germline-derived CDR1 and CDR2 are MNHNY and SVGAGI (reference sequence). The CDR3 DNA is TGTGCCAGCAAAGACGCTCAGGGGGACGAGCAGTACTTC. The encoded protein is CASKDAQGDEQYF.

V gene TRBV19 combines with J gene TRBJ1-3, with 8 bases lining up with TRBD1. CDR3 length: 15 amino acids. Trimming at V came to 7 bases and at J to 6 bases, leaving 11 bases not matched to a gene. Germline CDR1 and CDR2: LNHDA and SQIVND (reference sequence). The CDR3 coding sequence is TGTGCCAGTACTGGACAGGGCCCGCATACAAACACCATATATTTT. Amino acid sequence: CASTGQGPHTNTIYF.

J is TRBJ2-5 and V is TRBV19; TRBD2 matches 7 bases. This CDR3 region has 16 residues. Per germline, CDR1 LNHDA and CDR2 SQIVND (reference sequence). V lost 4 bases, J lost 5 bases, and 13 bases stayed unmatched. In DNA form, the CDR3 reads TGTGCCAGTAGTAATTGGGGGGGGACCCCCGGGGAGACCCAGTACTTC. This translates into CASSNWGGTPGETQYF.

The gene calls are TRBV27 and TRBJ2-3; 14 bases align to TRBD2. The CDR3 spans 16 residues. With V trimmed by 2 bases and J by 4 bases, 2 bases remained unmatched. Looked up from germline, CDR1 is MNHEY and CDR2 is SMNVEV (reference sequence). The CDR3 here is CASSLGLAGGPDTQYF. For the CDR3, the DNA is TGTGCCAGCAGTTTAGGACTAGCGGGAGGCCCAGATACGCAGTATTTT.

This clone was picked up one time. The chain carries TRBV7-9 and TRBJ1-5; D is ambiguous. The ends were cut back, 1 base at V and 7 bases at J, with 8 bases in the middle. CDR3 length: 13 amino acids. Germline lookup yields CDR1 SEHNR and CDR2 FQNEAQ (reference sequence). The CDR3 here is CASSLGPRQPQHF. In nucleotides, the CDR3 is TGTGCCAGCAGCTTAGGTCCTAGGCAGCCCCAGCATTTT.

The DNA for the CDR3 is TGCGCCAGCCGGGGGGCGCTTCGGGAAAAACTGTTTTTT. Its protein is CASRGALREKLFF. The gene calls are TRBV5-1 and TRBJ1-4, with D possibly matching TRBD1 (6 bases). CDR3 length equals 13 residues. V gave up 7 bases and J gave up 8 bases, with 15 bases separating them. Germline CDR1 SGHRS, CDR2 YFSETQ.

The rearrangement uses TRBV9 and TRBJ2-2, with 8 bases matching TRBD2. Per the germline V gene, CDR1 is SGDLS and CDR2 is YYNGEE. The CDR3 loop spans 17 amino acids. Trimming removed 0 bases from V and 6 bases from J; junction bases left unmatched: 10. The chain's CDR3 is CASSVVGSGTSPGELFF. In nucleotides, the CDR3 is TGTGCCAGCAGCGTAGTGGGTAGCGGGACTTCTCCCGGGGAGCTGTTTTTT. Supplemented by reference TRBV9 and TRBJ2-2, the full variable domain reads DSGVTQTPKHLITATGQRVTLRCSPRSGDLSVYWYQQSLDQGLQFLIQYYNGEERAKGNILERFSAQQFPDLHSELNLSSLELGDSALYFCASSVVGSGTSPGELFFGEGSRLTVL.

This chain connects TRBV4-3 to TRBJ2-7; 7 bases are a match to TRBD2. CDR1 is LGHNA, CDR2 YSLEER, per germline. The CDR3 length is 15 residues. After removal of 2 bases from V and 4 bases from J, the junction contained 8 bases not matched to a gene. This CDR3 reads CASSQSGGREYEQYF. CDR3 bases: TGCGCCAGCAGCCAATCGGGCGGGAGAGAATACGAGCAGTACTTC.

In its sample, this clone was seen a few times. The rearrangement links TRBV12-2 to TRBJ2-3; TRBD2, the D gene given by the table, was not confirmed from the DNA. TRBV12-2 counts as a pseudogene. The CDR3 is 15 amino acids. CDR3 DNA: TGTGCAAGTCGCCCTCGGTCCAAAGTCACAGATACGCAGTATTTT. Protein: CASRPRSKVTDTQYF.

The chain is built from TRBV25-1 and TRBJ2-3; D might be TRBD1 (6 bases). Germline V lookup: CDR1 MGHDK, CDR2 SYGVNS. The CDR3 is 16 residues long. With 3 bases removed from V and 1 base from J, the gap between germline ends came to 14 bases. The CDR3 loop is CASSEAGVTGTDTQYF. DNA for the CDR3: TGTGCCAGCAGTGAGGCAGGGGTTACGGGCACAGATACGCAGTATTTT.

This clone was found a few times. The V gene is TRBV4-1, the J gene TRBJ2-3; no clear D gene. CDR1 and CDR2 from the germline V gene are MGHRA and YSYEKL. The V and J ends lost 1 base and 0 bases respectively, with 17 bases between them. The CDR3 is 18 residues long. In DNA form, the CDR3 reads TGCGCCAGCAGCCAAGTTTTTTTTTCTAACCCTAGCACAGATACGCAGTATTTT. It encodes CASSQVFFSNPSTDTQYF.